The 19 T cell receptor beta chains listed next were all sequenced from one sample in a study of control samples from healthy donors and cancer patients. Assay: immunoSEQ multiplex PCR; the TCRdb copy retains only in-frame clones and omits some. The data show 150,000 to 200,000 clones, about 90% seen once. The sample consisted of blood. The receptors come from a woman in her 40s in good health.

The chain recombines TRBV10-3 with TRBJ1-1; TRBD1 aligns across 7 bases. Germline V gene sequence: CDR1 ENHRY, CDR2 SYGVKD. J gave up 8 bases and V 2 bases, and 5 bases lay outside the gene matches. The CDR3 spans 13 residues. The DNA of the CDR3 is TGTGCCATCAGTGAGGCGACAGGGTCCGAAGCTTTCTTT. The encoded protein is CAISEATGSEAFF.

The gene calls are TRBV21-1 and TRBJ2-7; the D call of TRBD2 is as the table states it, not checked on the DNA. TRBV21-1 is termed a pseudogene. This CDR3 has 13 amino acids. The CDR3 here is CASRTSPGYEQYF. CDR3 DNA: TGTGCCAGTCGGACTAGCCCGGGATACGAGCAGTACTTC.

This chain connects TRBV6-1 to TRBJ1-6, with D unclear. The V end was cut by 0 bases, the J end by 8 bases, with 5 bases between. Germline V gives CDR1 MNHNS, CDR2 SASEGT. The length of the CDR3 is 13 residues. The CDR3: CASSEAEHSPLHF. The CDR3 DNA is TGTGCCAGCAGTGAAGCTGAGCATTCACCCCTCCACTTT.

The chain carries TRBV6-1 and TRBJ1-1, with D hard to call. This CDR3 spans 17 amino acids. Germline values: CDR1 MNHNS, CDR2 SASEGT. V was cut by 0 bases and J by 1 base, with 15 bases left in between. The CDR3 DNA sequence: TGTGCCAGCAGTGAAGCACTTAGGGTCGAGGGGAACACTGAAGCTTTCTTT. Encoded protein: CASSEALRVEGNTEAFF.

The rearrangement uses TRBV5-8 and TRBJ2-7; 8 nucleotides align to TRBD2. CDR3 length: 14 residues. The V and J ends lost 4 bases and 6 bases, in that order; junction bases with no gene match: 9. Germline V CDR1 and CDR2: SGHTS, YDEGEE. The CDR3 DNA reads as TGTGCCAGCAGCGTGGGCCGGGGGGGAGGCGAGCAGTACTTC. It encodes CASSVGRGGGEQYF.

The chain is built from TRBV11-2 and TRBJ2-1; D unclear. CDR1 and CDR2 from the germline V gene are SGHAT and FQNNGV. This CDR3 has 13 amino acids. V dropped 8 bases and J dropped 5 bases, with 13 bases sitting between them. The CDR3 DNA reads TGTGCCAGCTACGGGCGGATTAACAATGAGCAGTTCTTC. Translation gives CASYGRINNEQFF.

V and J are TRBV5-1 and TRBJ2-3; D may be TRBD1 or TRBD2 (6 bases each). The CDR3 has 13 amino acids. V lost 0 bases and J lost 6, with 8 bases in between. Germline V gene lookup returns CDR1 SGHRS and CDR2 YFSETQ. The CDR3: CASSLAGADTQYF. CDR3 in DNA: TGCGCCAGCAGCTTGGCGGGGGCTGATACGCAGTATTTT.

V gene TRBV21-1 combines with J gene TRBJ2-3; TRBD2 is the table's D call, not checked against the DNA. TRBV21-1 is deemed a pseudogene. This CDR3 is 18 amino acids long. This chain's CDR3 is CASSPPGSSGGHGDTQYF. DNA of the CDR3: TGTGCCAGCAGCCCACCCGGATCTAGCGGGGGCCATGGGGATACGCAGTATTTT.

This clone was seen just once. The gene calls are TRBV29-1 and TRBJ2-2, with 8 bases matching TRBD2. V lost 2 bases and J lost 3; bases outside the gene matches: 17. The CDR3 runs to 19 residues. CDR1 and CDR2 (germline): SQVTM, ANQGSEA. The CDR3 nucleotides read TGCAGCGTTGAAAACGACTACAAGAGCGGGGGCCTGTACACCGGGGAGCTGTTTTTT. Its protein is CSVENDYKSGGLYTGELFF.

The V gene is TRBV9, the J gene TRBJ1-4; TRBD1 matches at 8 bases. With V trimmed by 0 bases and J by 8 bases, 3 bases remained unmatched. Germline loops: CDR1 SGDLS, CDR2 YYNGEE. The CDR3 is 14 amino acids. The chain's CDR3 is CASSVGQGAEKLFF. For the CDR3, the DNA is TGTGCCAGCAGCGTAGGCCAGGGGGCCGAAAAACTGTTTTTT.

The chain combines TRBV18 with TRBJ2-7; 8 bases fit TRBD1. The CDR3 extends over 15 amino acids. The V gene end was trimmed by 0 bases and the J gene end by 2 bases; junction bases not matched to a gene: 3. Germline loops: CDR1 KGHSH, CDR2 LQKENI. The CDR3: CASSPPPRGPYEQYF. The DNA of the CDR3 is TGTGCCAGCTCACCACCACCCAGGGGGCCCTACGAGCAGTACTTC.

The chain links TRBV9 to TRBJ2-7; tentative D call: TRBD2 (5 bases). There are 14 residues in the CDR3. CDR1 is SGDLS, CDR2 YYNGEE, per germline. V was clipped by 3 bases and J by 1 base, with 11 bases between them. CDR3: CASSARTGSYEQYF. The DNA of the CDR3 is TGTGCCAGCAGCGCCCGGACGGGATCCTACGAGCAGTACTTC. Together with reference TRBV9 and TRBJ2-7, the CDR3 gives the full variable domain: DSGVTQTPKHLITATGQRVTLRCSPRSGDLSVYWYQQSLDQGLQFLIQYYNGEERAKGNILERFSAQQFPDLHSELNLSSLELGDSALYFCASSARTGSYEQYFGPGTRLTVT.

The gene calls are TRBV9 and TRBJ1-4; 9 positions agree with TRBD1. The CDR3 totals 15 residues. Germline V lookup: CDR1 SGDLS, CDR2 YYNGEE. J was trimmed by 8 bases and V by 1 base; bases with no gene match: 6. The CDR3 is CASSVRDRAGEKLFF. The DNA of the CDR3 is TGTGCCAGCAGCGTACGGGACAGGGCTGGGGAAAAACTGTTTTTT. Based on the CDR3 plus reference TRBV9 and TRBJ1-4, the full variable domain is DSGVTQTPKHLITATGQRVTLRCSPRSGDLSVYWYQQSLDQGLQFLIQYYNGEERAKGNILERFSAQQFPDLHSELNLSSLELGDSALYFCASSVRDRAGEKLFFGSGTQLSVL.

The chain couples TRBV7-9 to TRBJ2-7, with 11 bases lining up with TRBD2. J gave up 5 bases and V 3 bases, and 6 bases lay outside the gene matches. Germline loops: CDR1 SEHNR, CDR2 FQNEAQ (reference sequence). The CDR3 extends over 15 amino acids. The chain's CDR3 is CASSLVAGGPHEQYF. CDR3 nucleotides: TGTGCCAGCAGCTTGGTAGCGGGGGGGCCCCACGAGCAGTACTTC.

The chain employs TRBV12-5 and TRBJ1-2, with D possibly matching TRBD1 (6 bases). Deletions cut 4 bases from V and 6 bases from J, with 12 bases between. CDR3 length: 13 residues. CDR1 is LGHNT, CDR2 FRNRAP, per germline. CDR3 amino acids: CASGSGGGDGYTF. The CDR3 region has the DNA TGTGCTAGTGGTTCAGGTGGGGGCGATGGCTACACCTTC.

This chain connects TRBV20-1 to TRBJ2-7; TRBD1 aligns across 7 bases. The CDR3 is made up of 14 amino acids. CDR1 and CDR2 from the germline V gene are DFQATT and SNEGSKA (reference sequence). J gave up 7 bases and V 3 bases, and 12 bases lay outside the gene matches. The CDR3 loop is CSASPGTALREQYF. CDR3 nucleotides: TGCAGTGCTAGTCCCGGGACAGCGTTGAGGGAGCAGTACTTC.

This chain joins TRBV5-1 and TRBJ1-1, with D hard to call. CDR1 is SGHRS, CDR2 YFSETQ, per germline. V was cut by 1 base and J by 3 bases, with 7 bases left in between. This CDR3 is 13 amino acids long. The CDR3: CASSLNQDTEAFF. The DNA of the CDR3 is TGCGCCAGCAGCTTGAACCAAGACACTGAAGCTTTCTTT. Drawing the rest from reference TRBV5-1 and TRBJ1-1, the complete variable domain is KAGVTQTPRYLIKTRGQQVTLSCSPISGHRSVSWYQQTPGQGLQFLFEYFSETQRNKGNFPGRFSGRQFSNSRSEMNVSTLELGDSALYLCASSLNQDTEAFFGQGTRLTVV.

The chain employs TRBV3-1 (or the pseudogene TRBV3-2) and TRBJ2-7, with D perhaps being TRBD1 or TRBD2 (5 bases each). The CDR3 runs 15 residues. The germline CDR1 and CDR2 sequences are LGHDT and YNNKEL (reference sequence). The V and J ends lost 8 bases and 1 base respectively, with 18 bases between them. The CDR3 bases are TGTGCCAGCTCCGGGACGCATAACCCTTCCTACGAGCAGTACTTC. The encoded protein is CASSGTHNPSYEQYF.

This clone came up once. CDR3 sequence reads: CASSQLALASGGAGETQYF. The CDR3 DNA is TGTGCCAGCAGCCAACTGGCGTTGGCTAGCGGGGGGGCTGGAGAGACCCAGTACTTC. The chain combines TRBV7-3 with TRBJ2-5, with 12 nucleotides matching TRBD2. The CDR3 covers 19 residues. Trimming cost V 5 bases and J 4 bases; bases outside gene matches: 17. The germline V gene has CDR1 SGHTA and CDR2 FQGTGA.